This T cell receptor delta chain is from a study of gamma-delta T cells after stem cell transplantation. The CDR3 totals 23 residues. Germline V gives CDR1 TSWWSYY, CDR2 QGS. Trimming took 1 base from V and 1 from J, leaving 34 bases between them. TCRdb re-processed the RT-PCR reads using CATT. The sample has more than 550 delta-chain clones, approximately 44% seen once; the top ten hold around two thirds. The TCR comes from a human donor. It is not recorded whose cells these are; they may come from a transplant donor. The genes are TRDV1 and TRDJ1; tentative D call: TRDD3 (9 bases). The specimen was gamma-delta T cells. In nucleotides, the CDR3 is TGTGCTCTTGGGGAACCGTCTCTCTTCCTACGCAGAGAAGGGGGGATACCCACCGATAAACTCATCTTT. Amino acids: CALGEPSLFLRREGGIPTDKLIF.